The clone carrying this T cell receptor beta chain was detected once. With 0 bases removed from V and 5 bases from J, the gap between germline ends came to 8 bases. The CDR3 is 15 amino acids. The germline V gene encodes CDR1 LGHNA and CDR2 YSLEER. The data are from a study of CD8+ T cells in alopecia areata. Regarding treatment: oral pan-JAK inhibitor, 5-10 mg twice daily. Sorted out of PBMCs were CD4+ T cells and CD8+ T cells. TCR sequencing used cDNA made by reverse transcription of extracted RNA. TCRdb's table, derived via immunoSEQ multiplex PCR, lists solely in-frame clones and lacks some. The table includes around 200,000 clones, about 53% detected once.

The sequences come from CD8+ T cells sorted from blood, collected at week 24, from a patient treated with tofacitinib. The origin of this receptor is a human donor with alopecia areata. The V and J genes are TRBV4-3 and TRBJ1-6; no reliable D call. CDR3 coding DNA: TGCGCCAGCAGCCAAGATGGAGGAGATAATTCACCCCTCCACTTT. It translates to CASSQDGGDNSPLHF.